Presented here are 12 T cell receptor beta chains from one specimen sequenced in a study of cytomegalovirus exposure and HLA in healthy donors. PCR amplification relied on 60 Vbeta primers (plus 13 Jbeta primers). Method: immunoSEQ multiplex PCR; TCRdb's copy keeps in-frame clones and lacks some. This sample carries around 200,000 clones, roughly 80% of them seen once, and the ten largest clones take roughly 16%. The sequenced sample consisted of PBMCs. The origin of the receptors is a man aged 40-49 years in good health and CMV-seronegative.

This clone came up once. The CDR3 DNA is TGTGCCTGGAGTGGGGAGGATTTATCGGCCCTCCACTTT. Translated, it gives CAWSGEDLSALHF. The chain uses TRBV30 and TRBJ1-6; D is uncertain. Germline CDR1 and CDR2: GTSNPN and SVGIG (reference sequence). The CDR3 runs 13 residues. V lost 1 base, J lost 14 bases, and 15 bases lay in between.

The chain uses TRBV4-3 and TRBJ2-3; tentative D call: TRBD1 (6 bases). V was pared by 4 bases and J by 5 bases, with 19 bases between. Germline V gene lookup returns CDR1 LGHNA and CDR2 YSLEER. The length of the CDR3 is 16 residues. As DNA, the CDR3 is TGCGCCAGCAGCCGATACTCAAGTCGCAGGGGAGATACGCAGTATTTT. Its protein is CASSRYSSRRGDTQYF.

The chain joins TRBV7-2 to TRBJ1-6; TRBD1 matches at 9 bases. V lost 3 bases to trimming and J lost 10 bases; unmatched junction nucleotides: 1. The CDR3 has 13 amino acids. Germline values: CDR1 SGHTA, CDR2 FQGNSA. CDR3 DNA sequence: TGTGCCAGCAGCTTGACAGGGGGATCACCCCTCCACTTT. It codes for CASSLTGGSPLHF. The full variable domain, in which reference TRBV7-2 and TRBJ1-6 provide the parts outside the CDR3, is GAGVSQSPSNKVTEKGKDVELRCDPISGHTALYWYRQSLGQGLEFLIYFQGNSAPDKSGLPSDRFSAERTGGSVSTLTIQRTQQEDSAVYLCASSLTGGSPLHFGNGTRLTVT.

The chain recombines TRBV4-2 with TRBJ2-1, with 9 bases aligning to TRBD1. V dropped 2 bases and J dropped 6; count of bases not matched to a gene: 8. This CDR3 spans 16 amino acids. Germline lookup yields CDR1 LGHNA and CDR2 YNFKEQ. CDR3 amino acids: CASSQRPGTGFNEQFF. CDR3 in DNA: TGTGCCAGCAGCCAACGTCCGGGGACAGGGTTCAATGAGCAGTTCTTC.

There are a few counts of this clone. The chain recombines TRBV6-5 with TRBJ1-6; 7 positions match TRBD1. The CDR3 loop spans 15 amino acids. V shed 4 bases, J shed 10 bases, and the junction held 10 bases outside the gene matches. The germline V gene has CDR1 MNHEY and CDR2 SVGAGI. The CDR3 coding sequence is TGTGCCAGCAGTTTTTCCCAGGGGGTTAGATCACCCCTCCACTTT. Protein: CASSFSQGVRSPLHF.

The V gene is TRBV19, the J gene TRBJ2-7; 8 bases align to TRBD1. Germline V gene lookup returns CDR1 LNHDA and CDR2 SQIVND (reference sequence). This CDR3 has 14 residues. V was pared by 5 bases and J by 2 bases, with 5 bases of the junction left unmatched. The DNA for the CDR3 is TGTGCCAGTAGTCAACAGGGGGTGGCCTACGAGCAGTACTTC. This translates into CASSQQGVAYEQYF. The full variable domain, rest sourced from reference TRBV19 and TRBJ2-7, is DGGITQSPKYLFRKEGQNVTLSCEQNLNHDAMYWYRQDPGQGLRLIYYSQIVNDFQKGDIAEGYSVSREKKESFPLTVTSAQKNPTAFYLCASSQQGVAYEQYFGPGTRLTVT.

The rearrangement uses TRBV5-6 and TRBJ1-5; unclear D gene. The CDR3 has 14 residues. Germline loops: CDR1 SGHDT, CDR2 YYEEEE. The germline V and J ends were trimmed by 0 bases and 3 bases, with 7 bases remaining between them. CDR3 amino acids: CASSLGQINQPQHF. The CDR3, as DNA: TGTGCCAGCAGCTTGGGGCAGATCAATCAGCCCCAGCATTTT.

This clone was detected once. The V and J genes are TRBV7-3 and TRBJ2-3; D is ambiguous. Germline loops: CDR1 SGHTA, CDR2 FQGTGA. The CDR3 runs 15 residues. V lost 2 bases and J lost 2, with 11 bases in between. CDR3 loop: CASSLYSIYTDTQYF. CDR3 DNA: TGTGCCAGCAGCTTATATAGTATTTACACAGATACGCAGTATTTT.

V usage is TRBV6-5 and J usage is TRBJ1-4; D is possibly TRBD1 (6 bases). V shed 6 bases and J shed 2 bases, with 10 bases lying between them. Germline-derived CDR1 and CDR2 are MNHEY and SVGAGI. The CDR3 has 14 amino acids. This chain's CDR3 is CASSVTGTNEKLFF. CDR3 nucleotides: TGTGCCAGCAGCGTTACAGGGACTAATGAAAAACTGTTTTTT.

The CDR3 loop is CASSLGQGAYNEQFF. CDR3 nucleotide sequence: TGTGCCAGCAGTCTAGGACAGGGGGCATACAATGAGCAGTTCTTC. V is TRBV27 and J is TRBJ2-1, with 11 nucleotides matching TRBD1. The CDR3 runs 15 residues. V lost 5 bases to trimming and J lost 4 bases; unmatched junction nucleotides: 4. Looked up from germline, CDR1 is MNHEY and CDR2 is SMNVEV (reference sequence).

The gene calls are TRBV9 and TRBJ2-1; 10 bases fit TRBD2. With V trimmed by 4 bases and J by 0 bases, 4 bases remained unmatched. Per the germline V gene, CDR1 is SGDLS and CDR2 is YYNGEE. This CDR3 spans 16 amino acids. CDR3: CASSPSGGSSYNEQFF. The CDR3 DNA reads as TGTGCCAGCAGCCCTAGCGGGGGAAGCTCCTACAATGAGCAGTTCTTC.

The chain is built from TRBV2 and TRBJ2-2; possibly TRBD2 for D (5 bases). The CDR3 runs 18 residues. Between the trimmed V and J ends, which lost 6 bases and 0 bases, there was a span of 20 bases. Germline loops: CDR1 SNHLY, CDR2 FYNNEI. The CDR3 bases are TGTGCCAGCAGATACCGTAGCGAGCTGTTAACGAACACCGGGGAGCTGTTTTTT. Translation: CASRYRSELLTNTGELFF. The full variable domain, rest sourced from reference TRBV2 and TRBJ2-2, is EPEVTQTPSHQVTQMGQEVILRCVPISNHLYFYWYRQILGQKVEFLVSFYNNEISEKSEIFDDQFSVERPDGSNFTLKIRSTKLEDSAMYFCASRYRSELLTNTGELFFGEGSRLTVL.